The rows below give T cell receptor beta chains drawn from one sample of a study of molecular identifiers for immune sequencing clone quantification. TCRdb reprocessed the PCR reads via MiXCR and lists one record per CDR3 protein. Of a few hundred thousand distinct CDR3 sequences in the sample, about a quarter were seen once. The sample taken for sequencing was naive CD8+ T cells from blood, with Jurkat cell RNA spiked in. These receptors were obtained from a human donor in good health. Some libraries in this study had Jurkat cell RNA spiked in. The CDR3 runs from the conserved cysteine through the conserved F or W. A D gene is named only where the DNA matches it firmly. Expanded clones are given a class, and other clones once, few, many or no size at all.

15 TRBJ1-5 TRBV7-8 TRBD1 few CASSLGQGVGQPQHF TGTGCCAGCAGCTTAGGACAGGGAGTTGGCCAGCCCCAGCATTTT
16 TRBJ1-6 TRBV6-5 TRBD1 . CASSYSAQGASSPLRF TGTGCCAGCAGTTACTCGGCCCAGGGGGCTAGCTCACCCCTCCGCTTT
13 TRBJ1-4 TRBV6-6 . many CASSFWTNEKLFF TGTGCCAGCAGTTTTTGGACTAACGAAAAACTGTTTTTT
15 TRBJ2-7 TRBV4-1 . . CASSQAPGGAYEQYF TGCGCCAGCAGCCAAGCACCGGGTGGGGCCTACGAGCAGTACTTC
15 TRBJ1-1 TRBV30 . . CAWSVLQEGDTEAFF TGTGCCTGGAGTGTACTGCAGGAGGGGGACACTGAAGCTTTCTTT
13 TRBJ2-1 TRBV4-1 . many CASSQEDYNEQFF TGCGCCAGCAGCCAAGAGGACTACAATGAGCAGTTCTTC
12 TRBJ1-2 TRBV7-9 . many CASSTFVAGYTF TGTGCCAGCAGCACCTTTGTTGCCGGCTACACCTTC
13 TRBJ2-7 TRBV20-1 . many CSARGVFSYEQYF TGCAGTGCCCGAGGGGTATTCTCCTACGAGCAGTACTTC
15 TRBJ2-1 TRBV20-1 . few CSAREVRASYNEQFF TGCAGTGCTAGAGAGGTCAGGGCGTCCTACAATGAGCAGTTCTTC
15 TRBJ2-7 TRBV6-6 . . CASSYSLDRSYEQYF TGTGCCAGCAGTTACTCGCTAGACAGGAGTTACGAGCAGTACTTC
15 TRBJ1-4 TRBV7-9 TRBD1 once CASGYRQGTNEKLFF TGTGCCAGCGGCTATCGACAGGGAACTAATGAAAAACTGTTTTTT
11 TRBJ1-2 TRBV29-1 . . CSVVHRDGYTF TGCAGCGTTGTTCACAGGGATGGCTACACCTTC
16 TRBJ2-6 TRBV7-9 . . CASSLDPGTGANVLTF TGTGCCAGCAGCTTAGATCCAGGGACTGGGGCCAACGTCCTGACTTTC
14 TRBJ2-1 TRBV29-1 . . CSVEGDPDYNEQFF TGCAGCGTTGAAGGGGACCCAGACTACAATGAGCAGTTCTTC
14 TRBJ2-3 TRBV27 . . CASSSRQSTDTQYF TGTGCCAGCAGTTCCCGACAGTCCACAGATACGCAGTATTTT
17 TRBJ1-5 TRBV27 TRBD1 . CASRPGGEINSNQPQHF TGTGCCAGCAGGCCAGGGGGAGAGATAAATAGCAATCAGCCCCAGCATTTT